This T cell receptor beta chain came from a study of tumor-infiltrating lymphocytes in oesophageal squamous cell carcinoma. TCRdb processed the PCR reads anew with MiXCR; each CDR3 protein has one entry. The table includes 8,500 to 11,000 distinct CDR3 sequences, roughly 60% detected once. This CDR3 comprises 12 residues. With 6 bases removed from V and 10 bases from J, the gap between germline ends came to 10 bases. Germline lookup yields CDR1 SEHNR and CDR2 FQNEAQ (reference sequence). J is TRBJ1-6 and V is TRBV7-9; D gene unclear. The TCR comes from a female donor with esophageal squamous cell carcinoma. Source material: esophageal tumor tissue. The CDR3: CASSHLESPLHF. In nucleotides, the CDR3 is TGTGCCAGCAGTCACTTGGAATCACCCCTCCACTTT.